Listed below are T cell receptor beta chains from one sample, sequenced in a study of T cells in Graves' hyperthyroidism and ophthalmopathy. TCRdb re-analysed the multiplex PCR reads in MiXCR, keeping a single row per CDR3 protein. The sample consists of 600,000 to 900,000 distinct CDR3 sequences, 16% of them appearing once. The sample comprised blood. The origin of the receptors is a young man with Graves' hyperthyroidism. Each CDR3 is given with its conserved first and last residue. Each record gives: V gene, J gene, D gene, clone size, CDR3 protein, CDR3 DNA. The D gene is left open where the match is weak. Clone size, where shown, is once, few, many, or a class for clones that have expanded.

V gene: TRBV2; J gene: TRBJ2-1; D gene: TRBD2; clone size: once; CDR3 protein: CASKYREAGGNEQFF; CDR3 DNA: TGTGCCAGCAAGTATCGGGAGGCCGGGGGGAATGAGCAGTTCTTC
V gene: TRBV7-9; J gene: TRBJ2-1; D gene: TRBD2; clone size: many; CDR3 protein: CASSLVSSGRAYNEQFF; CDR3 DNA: TGTGCCAGCAGCTTAGTATCGAGCGGGAGGGCCTACAATGAGCAGTTCTTC
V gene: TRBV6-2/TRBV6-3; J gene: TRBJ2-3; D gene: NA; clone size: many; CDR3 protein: CASSYSATHISTDTQYF; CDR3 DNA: TGTGCCAGCAGTTACTCGGCTACCCACATCAGCACAGATACGCAGTATTTT
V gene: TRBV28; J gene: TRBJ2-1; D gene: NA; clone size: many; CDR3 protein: CASRSGTNYNEQFF; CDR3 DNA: TGTGCCAGCAGATCCGGGACAAACTACAATGAGCAGTTCTTC
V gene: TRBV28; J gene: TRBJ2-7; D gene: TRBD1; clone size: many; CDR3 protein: CASRGQGAYEQYF; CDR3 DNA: TGTGCCAGCAGGGGACAGGGGGCCTACGAGCAGTACTTC
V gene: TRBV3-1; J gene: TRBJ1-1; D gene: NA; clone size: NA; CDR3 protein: CASSPAEVGLNTEAFF; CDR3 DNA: TGTGCCAGCAGCCCAGCGGAGGTTGGCTTGAACACTGAAGCTTTCTTT
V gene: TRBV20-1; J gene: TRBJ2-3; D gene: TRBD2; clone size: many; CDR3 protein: CSARFLLAHTDTQYF; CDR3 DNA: TGCAGTGCTAGATTCCTACTAGCGCACACAGATACGCAGTATTTT
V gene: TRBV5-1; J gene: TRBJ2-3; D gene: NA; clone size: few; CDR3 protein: CASSSFSGTSSTDTQYF; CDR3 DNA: TGCGCCAGCAGCTCATTCTCGGGGACTTCTAGCACAGATACGCAGTATTTT
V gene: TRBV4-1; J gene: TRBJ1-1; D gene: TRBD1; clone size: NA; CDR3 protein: CASRYSGGDTNTEAFF; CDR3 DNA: TGCGCCAGCAGGTACTCAGGGGGCGATACGAACACTGAAGCTTTCTTT
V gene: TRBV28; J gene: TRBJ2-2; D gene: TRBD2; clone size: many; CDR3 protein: CASRTGLADTGELFF; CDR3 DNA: TGTGCCAGCAGAACGGGACTAGCGGACACCGGGGAGCTGTTTTTT
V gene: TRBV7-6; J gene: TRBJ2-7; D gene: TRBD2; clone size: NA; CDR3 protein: CASSPPPGLAEYEQYF; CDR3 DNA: TGTGCCAGCAGCCCCCCCCCGGGACTAGCGGAGTACGAGCAGTACTTC
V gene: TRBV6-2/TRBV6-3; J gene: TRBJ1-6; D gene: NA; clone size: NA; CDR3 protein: CASSHGYNSPLHF; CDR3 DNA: TGTGCCAGCAGCCACGGTTATAATTCACCCCTCCACTTT
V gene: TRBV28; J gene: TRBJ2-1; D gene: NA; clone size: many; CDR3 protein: CARRQRNEQFF; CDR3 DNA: TGTGCCAGGAGACAACGCAATGAGCAGTTCTTC
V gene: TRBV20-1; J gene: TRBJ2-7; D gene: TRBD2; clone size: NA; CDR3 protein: CSARGRAGGYEQYF; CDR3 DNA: TGCAGTGCTAGAGGCCGGGCGGGAGGCTACGAGCAGTACTTC
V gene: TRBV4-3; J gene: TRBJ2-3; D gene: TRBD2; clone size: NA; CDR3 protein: CASSQGPSGNTDTQYF; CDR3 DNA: TGCGCCAGCAGCCAAGGGCCTAGCGGAAACACAGATACGCAGTATTTT
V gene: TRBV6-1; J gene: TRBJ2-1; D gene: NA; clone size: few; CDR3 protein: CASSSGYHNEQFF; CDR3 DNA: TGTGCCAGCAGTAGCGGGTACCACAATGAGCAGTTCTTC
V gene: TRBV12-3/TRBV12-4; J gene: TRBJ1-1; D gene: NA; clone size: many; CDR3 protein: CASSFAANTEAFF; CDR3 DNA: TGTGCCAGCAGTTTCGCAGCGAACACTGAAGCTTTCTTT
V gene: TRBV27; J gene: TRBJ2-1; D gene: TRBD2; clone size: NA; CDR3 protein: CASSSLGQAGVSNEQFF; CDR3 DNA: TGTGCCAGCAGTTCTCTGGGGCAAGCGGGAGTTAGTAATGAGCAGTTCTTC
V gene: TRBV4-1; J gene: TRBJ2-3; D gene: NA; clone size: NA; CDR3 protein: CASSQEWGLGADTQYF; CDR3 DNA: TGCGCCAGCAGCCAAGAATGGGGGCTGGGCGCAGATACGCAGTATTTT
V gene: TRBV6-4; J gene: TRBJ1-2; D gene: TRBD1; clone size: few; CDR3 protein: CASSDSGGPNYGYTF; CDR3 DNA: TGTGCCAGCAGTGACTCAGGGGGCCCTAACTATGGCTACACCTTC
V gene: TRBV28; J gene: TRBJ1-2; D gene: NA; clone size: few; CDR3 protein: CAGSLDEVYGYTF; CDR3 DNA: TGTGCCGGCAGTTTAGACGAAGTATATGGCTACACCTTC
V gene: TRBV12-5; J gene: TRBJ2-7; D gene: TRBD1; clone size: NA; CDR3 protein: CASGLRDRVHEQYF; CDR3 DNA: TGTGCTAGTGGTTTGAGGGACAGGGTACACGAGCAGTACTTC
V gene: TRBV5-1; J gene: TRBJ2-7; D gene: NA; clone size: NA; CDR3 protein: CASSPHRDEQYF; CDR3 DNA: TGCGCCAGCAGCCCCCACAGGGACGAGCAGTACTTC
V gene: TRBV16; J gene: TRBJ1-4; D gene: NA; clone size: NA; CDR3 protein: CASSQLNEKLFF; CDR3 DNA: TGTGCCAGCAGCCAACTAAATGAAAAACTGTTTTTT
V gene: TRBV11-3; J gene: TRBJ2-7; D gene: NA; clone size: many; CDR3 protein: CASSLVRRSVHEQYF; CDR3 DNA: TGTGCCAGCAGCTTAGTCCGGAGGTCGGTCCACGAGCAGTACTTC
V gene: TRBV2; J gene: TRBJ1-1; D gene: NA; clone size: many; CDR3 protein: CASSSRDLGGGNTEAFF; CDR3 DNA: TGTGCCAGCTCGTCCCGGGACCTTGGGGGAGGGAACACTGAAGCTTTCTTT
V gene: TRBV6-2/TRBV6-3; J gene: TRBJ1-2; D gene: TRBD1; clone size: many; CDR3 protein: CATNGQGFWNGYTF; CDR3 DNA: TGTGCCACCAACGGACAGGGCTTTTGGAATGGCTACACCTTC
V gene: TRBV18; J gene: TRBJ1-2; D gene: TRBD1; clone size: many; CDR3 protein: CASSQDRGLGYTF; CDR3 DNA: TGTGCCAGCTCACAGGACAGGGGGCTTGGCTACACCTTC
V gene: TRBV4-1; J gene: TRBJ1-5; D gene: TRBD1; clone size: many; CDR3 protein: CASSQGIDRVNQPQHF; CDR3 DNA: TGCGCCAGCAGCCAAGGAATCGACAGGGTCAATCAGCCCCAGCATTTT